The following is a T cell receptor (beta chain) sequence with its context. Only in-frame clones appear in the TCRdb table, and some are missing; sequencing was by immunoSEQ multiplex PCR. The data contain around 360,000 clones, about 90% of them singletons. This CDR3 is built from 17 residues. Germline V CDR1 and CDR2: LGHNA, YNFKEQ. The V gene end was trimmed by 3 bases and the J gene end by 0 bases; junction bases not matched to a gene: 6. The sample comes from a study of blood T cell repertoires in COVID-19. The receptor's source is a woman aged 30 to 39 who had recovered from COVID-19. This chain connects TRBV4-2 to TRBJ2-1; TRBD2 aligns across 9 bases. The specimen was PBMCs or T cells enriched from blood (not recorded which). The CDR3 nucleotides read TGTGCCAGCAGCCAGGGGCGGGAGGGAAGCTCCTACAATGAGCAGTTCTTC. Its translation: CASSQGREGSSYNEQFF.